Following are 29 T cell receptor beta chains from one sample sequenced in a study of CD8 T cells in Susac syndrome (dated by TCRdb to between 2017 and 2020). Library construction relied on the immunoSEQ multiplex PCR assay. RNA was extracted using the RNeasy kit, and roughly 0.45 to 1 microgram was reverse transcribed with random hexamers. The public sequencing data were trimmed at Q25 with fastp and processed into clonotypes with MiXCR by TCRdb, which kept only in-frame beta chains. All rows with the same CDR3 protein become a single entry with the most common DNA and genes. The sample records roughly 50,000 distinct CDR3 sequences, about 92% of which are singletons. The ten top clones hold 0.41% of the sample. Source material: CD8+ T cells from PBMCs. The receptor source for this set is a human donor in good health.

The V and J genes are TRBV29-1 and TRBJ1-1; no clear D gene. The CDR3 extends over 11 amino acids. V lost 6 bases and J lost 1, with 6 bases in between. The germline gives CDR1 SQVTM, CDR2 ANQGSEA. CDR3 sequence reads: CSVGKNTEAFF. In DNA form, the CDR3 reads TGCAGCGTCGGGAAGAACACTGAAGCTTTCTTT.

The chain joins TRBV29-1 to TRBJ2-1; TRBD1 aligns across 10 bases. In germline, CDR1 is SQVTM, CDR2 ANQGSEA. V gave up 4 bases and J gave up 3 bases; unmatched junction bases: 6. The CDR3 extends over 15 amino acids. The CDR3 reads CSVVGQGGSYNEQFF. The CDR3 coding sequence is TGCAGCGTTGTAGGACAGGGGGGTAGCTACAATGAGCAGTTCTTC.

This clonotype was seen only a few times. J is TRBJ2-3 and V is TRBV4-1; 10 bases line up with TRBD1. V lost 2 bases, J lost 4 bases, and 6 bases stayed unmatched. CDR1 and CDR2 from the germline V gene are MGHRA and YSYEKL. This CDR3 has 16 amino acids. The CDR3 spells CASSQRDRGPADTQYF. The CDR3, as DNA: TGCGCCAGCAGCCAACGGGACAGGGGTCCCGCAGATACGCAGTATTTT.

The V and J genes are TRBV11-3 and TRBJ2-7, with TRBD2 as a possible D gene (6 bases). The length of the CDR3 is 16 residues. Trimming removed 2 bases at V and 7 bases at J, with 21 bases between. CDR1 is SGHNT and CDR2 is YENEEA in the germline V gene. DNA for the CDR3: TGTGCCAGCAGCTTACGTAGCGGTTACGCTGGCGAGGAGCAGTACTTC. Amino acids: CASSLRSGYAGEEQYF.

This clonotype was counted once. This chain connects TRBV12-2 to TRBJ1-1; the table gives TRBD1 as D, unverified against the DNA. TRBV12-2 has pseudogene status. This CDR3 is 20 amino acids long. DNA for the CDR3: TGTGCAAGTCGCCCCTTGACAGGGGGCTCTTCACGGGGTATGAACACTGAAGCTTTCTTT. Translating gives CASRPLTGGSSRGMNTEAFF.

CDR3 in amino acids: CSVGPGVSVNTEAFF. The CDR3 region has the DNA TGCAGCGTTGGACCAGGGGTTAGCGTGAACACTGAAGCTTTCTTT. The rearrangement links TRBV29-1 to TRBJ1-1, with D tentatively TRBD1 (6 bases). Germline values: CDR1 SQVTM, CDR2 ANQGSEA. The CDR3 is made up of 15 amino acids. Trimming shortened V by 4 bases and J by 0 bases, and 15 bases separated the two germline ends.

The chain links TRBV7-2 to TRBJ1-1; D remains ambiguous. The CDR3 length is 13 residues. With 5 bases removed from V and 5 bases from J, the gap between germline ends came to 12 bases. Germline CDR1 and CDR2: SGHTA and FQGNSA. The CDR3 sequence is CASSPSDLTEAFF. The CDR3 nucleotides are TGTGCCAGCAGCCCCTCGGACTTAACTGAAGCTTTCTTT.

Only one count was recorded for this clonotype. The chain carries TRBV20-1 and TRBJ2-2, with 8 bases matching TRBD1. CDR3 length: 15 residues. The junction had 1 base not matched to a gene; V was cut back by 0 bases and J by 1 base. Germline V gene sequence: CDR1 DFQATT, CDR2 SNEGSKA (reference sequence). The CDR3 coding sequence is TGCAGTGCTAGAGACAGGGGGCTGAACACCGGGGAGCTGTTTTTT. It codes for CSARDRGLNTGELFF.

This chain links TRBV11-2 with TRBJ1-2, with D perhaps TRBD1 (5 bases). This CDR3 has 13 amino acids. Trimming took off 3 bases at V and 4 bases at J, with 9 bases between the two ends. The germline V gene encodes CDR1 SGHAT and CDR2 FQNNGV. The CDR3 region is CASSLGRAYGYTF. The CDR3, as DNA: TGTGCCAGCAGCTTGGGACGAGCCTATGGCTACACCTTC.

The J gene is TRBJ2-7, the V gene TRBV5-4; 7 bases are a match to TRBD2. The V segment lost 0 bases and the J segment 1 base; nucleotides outside the gene matches: 7. CDR1 is SGHNT and CDR2 is YYREEE in the germline V gene (reference sequence). This CDR3 has 16 amino acids. As DNA, the CDR3 is TGTGCCAGCAGCTTGGGCCTAGCGGAGAGGTCCTACGAGCAGTACTTC. Residues: CASSLGLAERSYEQYF. The full variable domain, with the rest looked up from reference TRBV5-4 and TRBJ2-7, is ETGVTQSPTHLIKTRGQQVTLRCSSQSGHNTVSWYQQALGQGPQFIFQYYREEENGRGNFPPRFSGLQFPNYSSELNVNALELDDSALYLCASSLGLAERSYEQYFGPGTRLTVT.

CDR3 DNA: TGTGCCAGCAGCTTAGTGTCAGAAAAACTGTTTTTT. Its protein is CASSLVSEKLFF. This chain joins TRBV11-2 and TRBJ1-4; D remains unclear. The CDR3 consists of 12 residues. The germline V gene encodes CDR1 SGHAT and CDR2 FQNNGV. V was cut by 1 base and J by 8 bases, with 5 bases left in between.

The V gene is TRBV19, the J gene TRBJ2-7; 12 nucleotides align to TRBD1. Germline V gene lookup returns CDR1 LNHDA and CDR2 SQIVND (reference sequence). The V gene end was trimmed by 6 bases and the J gene end by 5 bases; junction bases not matched to a gene: 2. This CDR3 region has 13 residues. The CDR3 region is CASSRDRGHEQYF. For the CDR3, the DNA is TGTGCCAGTAGCCGGGACAGGGGGCACGAGCAGTACTTC.

This clonotype was seen more than once but under ten times. The chain couples TRBV14 to TRBJ2-1, with D perhaps being TRBD1 or TRBD2 (5 bases each). CDR1 and CDR2 from the germline V gene are SGHDN and FVKESK. V lost 4 bases and J 1 base, leaving 11 bases between the germline ends. The CDR3 has 15 amino acids. CDR3 sequence (DNA): TGTGCCAGCAGCCCCGGGACCTATTCCTACAATGAGCAGTTCTTC. Protein: CASSPGTYSYNEQFF.

The chain uses TRBV25-1 and TRBJ2-2; 7 bases match TRBD2. Looked up from germline, CDR1 is MGHDK and CDR2 is SYGVNS. With V trimmed by 2 bases and J by 3 bases, 0 bases remained unmatched. The CDR3 runs to 14 residues. The CDR3 nucleotides are TGTGCCAGCAGTGAACTAGCGGACACCGGGGAGCTGTTTTTT. Translating it yields CASSELADTGELFF.

The chain recombines TRBV11-1 with TRBJ2-1; tentatively, D is TRBD1 or TRBD2 (5 bases each). The CDR3 has 14 amino acids. The germline V gene has CDR1 SGHAT and CDR2 FQDESV (reference sequence). Trimming took off 5 bases at V and 9 bases at J, with 17 bases between the two ends. This CDR3 reads CASSRKGASSEQFF. DNA of the CDR3: TGTGCCAGCAGCCGAAAAGGGGCTAGCAGTGAGCAGTTCTTC.

This sequence joins TRBV3-1 and TRBJ2-5; D ambiguous. V was pared by 6 bases and J by 3 bases, with 17 bases between. This CDR3 is 15 amino acids long. CDR1 and CDR2 from the germline V gene are LGHDT and YNNKEL (reference sequence). Written as DNA, the CDR3 is TGTGCCAGCAGTCCGGTCTATAATTCCGAAGAGACCCAGTACTTC. This encodes CASSPVYNSEETQYF.

V usage is TRBV7-9 and J usage is TRBJ2-7; D is ambiguous. Germline CDR1 and CDR2: SEHNR and FQNEAQ (reference sequence). The CDR3 has 12 amino acids. Trimming removed 6 bases at V and 7 bases at J, with 13 bases between. As DNA, the CDR3 is TGTGCCAGCAGTCATCGTAGGCCAGAGCAGTACTTC. It translates to CASSHRRPEQYF.

This chain connects TRBV7-9 to TRBJ2-7, with TRBD1 as a possible D gene (6 bases). The V and J ends lost 5 bases and 0 bases respectively, with 14 bases between them. CDR1 is SEHNR and CDR2 is FQNEAQ in the germline V gene (reference sequence). The CDR3 extends over 15 amino acids. The CDR3 spells CASSMGDTSSYEQYF. The CDR3 nucleotides are TGTGCCAGCAGCATGGGGGACACGAGCTCCTACGAGCAGTACTTC.

This clonotype came up once. The J gene is TRBJ2-5, the V gene TRBV13; 14 bases are a match to TRBD2. V gave up 4 bases and J gave up 5 bases; unmatched junction bases: 12. CDR1 PRHDT and CDR2 FYEKMQ come from the germline V gene (reference sequence). The CDR3 length is 18 residues. CDR3: CASSSIKTSGRAEETQYF. Written as DNA, the CDR3 is TGTGCCAGCAGCTCAATAAAGACTAGCGGGAGGGCCGAGGAGACCCAGTACTTC. Together with reference TRBV13 and TRBJ2-5, the CDR3 gives the full variable domain: AAGVIQSPRHLIKEKRETATLKCYPIPRHDTVYWYQQGPGQDPQFLISFYEKMQSDKGSIPDRFSAQQFSDYHSELNMSSLELGDSALYFCASSSIKTSGRAEETQYFGPGTRLLVL.

The gene calls are TRBV3-1 and TRBJ1-2; TRBD1 matches at 8 bases. This CDR3 comprises 19 residues. V trimming: 2 bases; J trimming: 3 bases; junction bases outside the gene matches: 17. Germline V gene data show CDR1 as LGHDT and CDR2 as YNNKEL (reference sequence). The CDR3 nucleotides are TGTGCCAGCAGCCAATCCGTTCTCCGTTGGGACAGGAGCCACTATGGCTACACCTTC. Protein sequence: CASSQSVLRWDRSHYGYTF. Based on the CDR3 plus reference TRBV3-1 and TRBJ1-2, the full variable domain is DTAVSQTPKYLVTQMGNDKSIKCEQNLGHDTMYWYKQDSKKFLKIMFSYNNKELIINETVPNRFSPKSPDKAHLNLHINSLELGDSAVYFCASSQSVLRWDRSHYGYTFGSGTRLTVV.

The V call is TRBV4-3, the J call TRBJ2-1; 9 nucleotides match TRBD2. This CDR3 is 14 amino acids long. V gave up 2 bases and J gave up 8 bases; unmatched junction bases: 4. CDR1 is LGHNA, CDR2 YSLEER, per germline. CDR3 protein: CASSQSGRSDEQFF. CDR3 sequence (DNA): TGCGCCAGCAGCCAAAGCGGGAGGAGCGATGAGCAGTTCTTC.

The V and J genes are TRBV29-1 and TRBJ2-7; 11 bases agree with TRBD2. The J segment lost 3 bases and the V segment lost 0 bases, leaving 4 bases of the junction unmatched. The CDR3 sequence is 15 residues long. Germline lookup yields CDR1 SQVTM and CDR2 ANQGSEA. The CDR3 is CSVEDPTSGDYEQYF. The CDR3 DNA follows: TGCAGCGTTGAAGATCCGACTAGCGGGGACTACGAGCAGTACTTC.

This clonotype was detected once. The chain links TRBV12-3 or TRBV12-4 to TRBJ1-2; D gene ambiguous. V was trimmed by 4 bases and J by 4 bases, leaving 13 bases between them. The CDR3 is 14 amino acids. CDR3 residues: CASSYDGVSYGYTF. The CDR3 bases are TGTGCCAGCAGTTATGATGGGGTCAGCTATGGCTACACCTTC.

The chain combines TRBV4-1 with TRBJ1-2; D may be TRBD1 (5 bases). The CDR3 covers 13 residues. Trimming cost V 4 bases and J 8 bases, with 14 bases left between them. From germline, CDR1 is MGHRA and CDR2 YSYEKL. The CDR3 nucleotides are TGCGCCAGCAGCCTGGGACTTTCCGGCGGCTACACCTTC. Encoded protein: CASSLGLSGGYTF.

This chain connects TRBV7-2 to TRBJ2-1, with D unresolved. This CDR3 is built from 11 residues. Germline-derived CDR1 and CDR2 are SGHTA and FQGNSA. Deletions cut 1 base from V and 6 bases from J, with 1 base between. CDR3 bases: TGTGCCAGCAGCTTAGTCAATGAGCAGTTCTTC. It encodes CASSLVNEQFF.

The chain couples TRBV11-2 to TRBJ2-3, with D perhaps matching TRBD1 (6 bases). The CDR3 covers 14 residues. The V gene's germline CDR1 is SGHAT and CDR2 FQNNGV. The V end lost 5 bases, the J end lost 1 base, and 10 bases lay between the germline ends. The CDR3 sequence: CASSLWTGTDTQYF. The CDR3 DNA follows: TGTGCCAGCAGCCTATGGACAGGCACAGATACGCAGTATTTT. Looking up the rest from reference TRBV11-2 and TRBJ2-3 gives the full variable domain: EAGVAQSPRYKIIEKRQSVAFWCNPISGHATLYWYQQILGQGPKLLIQFQNNGVVDDSQLPKDRFSAERLKGVDSTLKIQPAKLEDSAVYLCASSLWTGTDTQYFGPGTRLTVL.

The CDR3 protein is CSVENWDRGGGYTF. The CDR3 DNA sequence: TGCAGCGTTGAAAATTGGGACAGGGGCGGTGGCTACACCTTC. This chain links TRBV29-1 with TRBJ1-2; 10 bases match TRBD1. With 2 bases clipped from V and 7 bases from J, the junction kept 7 bases outside the gene matches. The germline V gene encodes CDR1 SQVTM and CDR2 ANQGSEA. The CDR3 is 14 residues long. The full variable domain, its missing parts supplied by reference TRBV29-1 and TRBJ1-2, is SAVISQKPSRDICQRGTSLTIQCQVDSQVTMMFWYRQQPGQSLTLIATANQGSEATYESGFVIDKFPISRPNLTFSTLTVSNMSPEDSSIYLCSVENWDRGGGYTFGSGTRLTVV.

The chain carries TRBV27 and TRBJ2-7, with TRBD1 matching 12 bases. Germline V CDR1 and CDR2: MNHEY, SMNVEV (reference sequence). V lost 6 bases and J lost 2; bases outside the gene matches: 17. The length of the CDR3 is 19 residues. The CDR3 nucleotides are TGTGCCAGCAGAGCCAAAGGGACAGGGGGCGCGACATTTACCTACGAGCAGTACTTC. As protein: CASRAKGTGGATFTYEQYF.

The V gene is TRBV19, the J gene TRBJ1-2; D is unresolved. Looked up from germline, CDR1 is LNHDA and CDR2 is SQIVND (reference sequence). V was shortened by 5 bases and J by 8 bases, with 33 bases between the two germline ends. This CDR3 spans 19 amino acids. This chain's CDR3 is CASSPHHYKTESGGYGYTF. In DNA, the CDR3 is TGTGCCAGTAGTCCTCACCACTATAAGACCGAGAGCGGCGGCTACGGCTACACCTTC. The whole variable domain, filled in from reference TRBV19 and TRBJ1-2, reads DGGITQSPKYLFRKEGQNVTLSCEQNLNHDAMYWYRQDPGQGLRLIYYSQIVNDFQKGDIAEGYSVSREKKESFPLTVTSAQKNPTAFYLCASSPHHYKTESGGYGYTFGSGTRLTVV.